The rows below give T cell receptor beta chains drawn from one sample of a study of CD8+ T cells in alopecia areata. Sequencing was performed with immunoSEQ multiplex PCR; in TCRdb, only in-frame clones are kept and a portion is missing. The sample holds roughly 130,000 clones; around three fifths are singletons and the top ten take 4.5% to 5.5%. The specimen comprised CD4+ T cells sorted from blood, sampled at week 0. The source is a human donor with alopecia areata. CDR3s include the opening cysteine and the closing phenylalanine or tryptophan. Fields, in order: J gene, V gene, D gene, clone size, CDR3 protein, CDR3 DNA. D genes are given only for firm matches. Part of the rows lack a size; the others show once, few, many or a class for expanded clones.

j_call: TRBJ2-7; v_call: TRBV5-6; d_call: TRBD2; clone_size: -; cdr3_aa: CASSLVGASGYEQYF; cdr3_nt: TGTGCCAGCAGCTTGGTAGGGGCTAGCGGCTACGAGCAGTACTTC
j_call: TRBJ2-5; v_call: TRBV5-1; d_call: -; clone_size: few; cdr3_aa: CASSLEETQYF; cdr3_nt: TGCGCCAGCAGCTTAGAAGAGACCCAGTACTTC
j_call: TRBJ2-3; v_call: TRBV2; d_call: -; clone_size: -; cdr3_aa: CASSEQGITDTQYF; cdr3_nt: TGTGCCAGCAGTGAGCAGGGGATAACAGATACGCAGTATTTT
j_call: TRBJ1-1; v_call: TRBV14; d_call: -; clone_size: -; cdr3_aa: CASSRPGRTEAFF; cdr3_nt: TGTGCCAGCAGCCGCCCAGGGAGGACTGAAGCTTTCTTT
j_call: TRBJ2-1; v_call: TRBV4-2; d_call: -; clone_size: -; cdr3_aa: CASSLGPTHEQFF; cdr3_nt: TGTGCCAGCAGCCTTGGACCGACACATGAGCAGTTCTTC
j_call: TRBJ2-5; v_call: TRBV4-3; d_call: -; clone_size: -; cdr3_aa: CASSSQEGETQYF; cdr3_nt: TGCGCCAGCAGCTCGCAAGAAGGAGAGACCCAGTACTTC
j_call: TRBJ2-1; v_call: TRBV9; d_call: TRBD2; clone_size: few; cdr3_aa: CASSVSTNYRGEGNEQFF; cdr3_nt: TGTGCCAGCAGCGTGAGTACGAACTATCGCGGGGAGGGAAATGAGCAGTTCTTC
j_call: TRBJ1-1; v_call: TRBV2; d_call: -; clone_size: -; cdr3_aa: CASSPGTGRGSTEAFF; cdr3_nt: TGTGCCAGCAGTCCCGGGACGGGGCGGGGGAGCACTGAAGCTTTCTTT
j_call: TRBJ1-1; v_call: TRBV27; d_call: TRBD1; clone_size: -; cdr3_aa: CASSPRGGRAFF; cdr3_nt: TGTGCCAGCAGCCCGAGAGGGGGCCGAGCTTTCTTT
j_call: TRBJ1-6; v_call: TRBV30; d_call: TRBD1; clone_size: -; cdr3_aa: CAWSVRAGGNNSPLHF; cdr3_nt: TGTGCCTGGAGTGTACGGGCAGGGGGAAATAATTCACCCCTCCACTTT
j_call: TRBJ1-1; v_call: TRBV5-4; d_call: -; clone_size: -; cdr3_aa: CASSLGSGNTEAFF; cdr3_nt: TGTGCCAGCAGCTTGGGGTCGGGGAACACTGAAGCTTTCTTT
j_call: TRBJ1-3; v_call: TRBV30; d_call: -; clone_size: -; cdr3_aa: CAWRPKGSSGNTIYF; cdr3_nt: TGTGCCTGGAGGCCGAAAGGGAGCTCTGGAAACACCATATATTTT
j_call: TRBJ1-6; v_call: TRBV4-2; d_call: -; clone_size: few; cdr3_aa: CASSQQGLGSPLHF; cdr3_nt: TGTGCCAGCAGCCAGCAGGGGCTGGGTTCACCCCTCCACTTT
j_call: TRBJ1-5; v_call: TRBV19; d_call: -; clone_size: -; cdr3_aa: CASHVPYSNQPQHF; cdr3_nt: TGTGCCAGTCATGTGCCCTATAGCAATCAGCCCCAGCATTTT
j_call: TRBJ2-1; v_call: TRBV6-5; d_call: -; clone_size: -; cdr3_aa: CASSPDLHQGNEQFF; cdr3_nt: TGTGCCAGCAGCCCCGACCTTCACCAAGGCAATGAGCAGTTCTTC
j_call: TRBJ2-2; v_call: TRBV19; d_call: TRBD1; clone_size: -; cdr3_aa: CASSELQGASGELFF; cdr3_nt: TGTGCCAGTAGTGAATTGCAGGGGGCGAGCGGGGAGCTGTTTTTT
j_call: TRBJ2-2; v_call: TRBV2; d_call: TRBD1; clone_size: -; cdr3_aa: CASSEGQTETGELFF; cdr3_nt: TGTGCCAGCAGTGAGGGACAGACCGAGACCGGGGAGCTGTTTTTT
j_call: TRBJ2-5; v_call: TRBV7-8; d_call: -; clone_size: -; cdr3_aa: CASSLEVSRDETQYF; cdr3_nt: TGTGCCAGCAGCTTAGAAGTCAGCAGGGACGAGACCCAGTACTTC
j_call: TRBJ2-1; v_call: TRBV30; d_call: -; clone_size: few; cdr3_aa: CAWTRGPLNNLQQFF; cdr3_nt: TGTGCCTGGACCCGCGGGCCTCTGAATAACCTCCAGCAGTTCTTC
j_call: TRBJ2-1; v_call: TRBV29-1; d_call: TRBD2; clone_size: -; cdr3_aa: CSAHAASGGNEQFF; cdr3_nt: TGCAGCGCACACGCGGCTAGCGGGGGTAATGAGCAGTTCTTC
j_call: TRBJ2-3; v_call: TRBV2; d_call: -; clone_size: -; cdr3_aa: CASRPTRSDTQYF; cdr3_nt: TGTGCCAGCAGGCCCACAAGGTCAGATACGCAGTATTTT
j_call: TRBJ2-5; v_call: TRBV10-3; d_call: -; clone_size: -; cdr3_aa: CAISGVETQYF; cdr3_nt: TGTGCCATCAGTGGGGTAGAGACCCAGTACTTC
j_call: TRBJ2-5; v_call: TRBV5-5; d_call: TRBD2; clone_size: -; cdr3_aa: CASSLAGLAVTQETQYF; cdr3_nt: TGTGCCAGCAGCTTGGCCGGACTAGCGGTGACCCAAGAGACCCAGTACTTC
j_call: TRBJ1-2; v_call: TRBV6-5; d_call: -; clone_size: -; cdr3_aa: CASNPSWEEFDGYTF; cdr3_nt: TGTGCCAGCAACCCATCCTGGGAGGAGTTCGACGGCTACACCTTC
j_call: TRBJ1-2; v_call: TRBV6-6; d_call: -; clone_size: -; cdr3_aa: CASSYEAGLYGYTF; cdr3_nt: TGTGCCAGCAGTTACGAAGCAGGGCTCTATGGCTACACCTTC
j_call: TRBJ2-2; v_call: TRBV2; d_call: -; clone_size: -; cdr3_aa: CASMPPPTPGELFF; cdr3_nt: TGTGCCAGCATGCCCCCCCCCACGCCCGGGGAGCTGTTTTTT
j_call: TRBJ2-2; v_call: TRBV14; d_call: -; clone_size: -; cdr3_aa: CASSQATDYTLAGELFF; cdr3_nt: TGTGCCAGCAGCCAAGCTACGGACTATACCCTCGCCGGGGAGCTGTTTTTT
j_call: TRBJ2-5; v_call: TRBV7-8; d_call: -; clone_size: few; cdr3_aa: CASSFSLAGSNNVETQYF; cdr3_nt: TGTGCCAGCAGCTTCTCTCTAGCCGGGAGTAACAACGTAGAGACCCAGTACTTC
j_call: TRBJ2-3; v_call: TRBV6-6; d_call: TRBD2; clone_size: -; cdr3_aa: CASRNFGGGEGDTQYF; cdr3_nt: TGTGCCAGCAGAAACTTCGGCGGGGGGGAGGGGGATACGCAGTATTTT
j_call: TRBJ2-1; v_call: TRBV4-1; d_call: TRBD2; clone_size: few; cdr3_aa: CASSQDLASGSYNEQFF; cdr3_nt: TGCGCCAGCAGCCAAGATCTGGCTAGCGGGAGCTACAATGAGCAGTTCTTC
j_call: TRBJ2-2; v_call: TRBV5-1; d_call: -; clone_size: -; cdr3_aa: CASSLPQGTGELFF; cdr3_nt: TGCGCCAGCAGCTTACCGCAGGGAACCGGGGAGCTGTTTTTT
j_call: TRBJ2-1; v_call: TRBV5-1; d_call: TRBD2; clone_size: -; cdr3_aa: CASSTRTSGGADEQFF; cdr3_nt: TGCGCCAGCAGCACGAGGACTAGCGGGGGGGCGGATGAGCAGTTCTTC
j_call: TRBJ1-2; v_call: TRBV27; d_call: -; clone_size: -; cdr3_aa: CASSPLTYRAQINSYGYTF; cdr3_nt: TGTGCCAGCAGTCCCCTCACTTACAGGGCGCAGATAAACTCCTATGGCTACACCTTC
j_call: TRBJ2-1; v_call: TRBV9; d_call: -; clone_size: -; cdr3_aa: CASSAVPGTSHEQFF; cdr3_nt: TGTGCCAGCAGCGCAGTCCCCGGGACATCCCATGAGCAGTTCTTC
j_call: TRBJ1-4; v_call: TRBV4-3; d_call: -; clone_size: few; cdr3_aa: CASSQEFDSEKLFF; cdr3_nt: TGCGCCAGCAGCCAAGAATTCGATTCAGAAAAACTGTTTTTT
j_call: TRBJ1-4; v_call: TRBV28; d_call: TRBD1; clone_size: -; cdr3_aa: CATIMPGQSEKLFF; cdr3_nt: TGTGCCACCATTATGCCGGGACAGAGCGAAAAACTGTTTTTT
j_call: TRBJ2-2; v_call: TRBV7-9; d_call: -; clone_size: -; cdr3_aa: CASSLVASTGELFF; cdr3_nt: TGTGCCAGCAGCTTAGTGGCCAGCACCGGGGAGCTGTTTTTT
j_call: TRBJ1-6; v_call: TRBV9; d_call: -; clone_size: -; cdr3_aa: CASSVARGGNSPLHF; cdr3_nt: TGTGCCAGCAGCGTAGCCAGGGGTGGAAATTCACCCCTCCACTTT
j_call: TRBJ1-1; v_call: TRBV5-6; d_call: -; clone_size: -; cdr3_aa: CASSRGYEAFF; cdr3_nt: TGTGCCAGCAGCCGGGGATATGAAGCTTTCTTT
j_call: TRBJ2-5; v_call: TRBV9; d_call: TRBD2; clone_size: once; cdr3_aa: CASSVEAGGETQYF; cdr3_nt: TGTGCCAGCAGCGTAGAAGCGGGAGGAGAGACCCAGTACTTC
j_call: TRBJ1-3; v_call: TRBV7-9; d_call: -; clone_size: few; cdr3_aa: CASIEGVFGNTIYF; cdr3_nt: TGTGCCAGCATCGAAGGGGTGTTCGGAAACACCATATATTTT
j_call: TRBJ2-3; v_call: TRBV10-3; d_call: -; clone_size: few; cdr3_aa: CAISEPGTDTQYF; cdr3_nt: TGTGCCATCAGTGAGCCAGGGACAGATACGCAGTATTTT
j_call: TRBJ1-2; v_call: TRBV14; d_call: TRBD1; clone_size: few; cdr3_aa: CASSQDIGGAGGYTF; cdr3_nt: TGTGCCAGCAGCCAAGATATAGGGGGCGCGGGCGGCTACACCTTC
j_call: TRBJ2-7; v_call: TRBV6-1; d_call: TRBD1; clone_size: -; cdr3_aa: CASSEERTGGLEQYF; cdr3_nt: TGTGCCAGCAGTGAAGAGCGGACAGGGGGCCTCGAGCAGTACTTC
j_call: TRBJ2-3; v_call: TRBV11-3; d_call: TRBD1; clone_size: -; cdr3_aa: CASSSRGQSTDTQYF; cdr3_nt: TGTGCCAGCAGCTCTCGGGGACAGAGCACAGATACGCAGTATTTT